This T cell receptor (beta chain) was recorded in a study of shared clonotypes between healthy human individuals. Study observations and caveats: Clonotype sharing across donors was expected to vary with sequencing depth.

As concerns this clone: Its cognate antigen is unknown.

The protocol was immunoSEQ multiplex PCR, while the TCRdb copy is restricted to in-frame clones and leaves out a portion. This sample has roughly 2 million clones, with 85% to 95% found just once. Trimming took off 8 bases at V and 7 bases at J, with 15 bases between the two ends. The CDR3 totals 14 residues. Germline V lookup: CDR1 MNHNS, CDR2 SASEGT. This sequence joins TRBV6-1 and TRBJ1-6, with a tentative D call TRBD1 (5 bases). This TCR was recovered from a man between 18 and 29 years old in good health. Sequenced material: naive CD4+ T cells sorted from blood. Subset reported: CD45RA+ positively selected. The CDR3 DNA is TGTGCCAGCGAGCCGGGACGCAGGAATTCACCCCTCCACTTT. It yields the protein CASEPGRRNSPLHF.